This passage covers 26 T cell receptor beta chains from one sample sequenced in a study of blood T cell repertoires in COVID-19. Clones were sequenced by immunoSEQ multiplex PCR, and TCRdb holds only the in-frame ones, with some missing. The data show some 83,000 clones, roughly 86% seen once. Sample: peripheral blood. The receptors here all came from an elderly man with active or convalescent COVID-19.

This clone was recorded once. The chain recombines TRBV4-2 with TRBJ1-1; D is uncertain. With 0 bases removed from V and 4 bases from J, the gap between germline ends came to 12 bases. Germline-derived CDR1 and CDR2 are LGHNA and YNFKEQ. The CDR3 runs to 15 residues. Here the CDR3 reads CASSQEATGFTEAFF. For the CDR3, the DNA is TGTGCCAGCAGCCAAGAAGCGACGGGGTTCACTGAAGCTTTCTTT.

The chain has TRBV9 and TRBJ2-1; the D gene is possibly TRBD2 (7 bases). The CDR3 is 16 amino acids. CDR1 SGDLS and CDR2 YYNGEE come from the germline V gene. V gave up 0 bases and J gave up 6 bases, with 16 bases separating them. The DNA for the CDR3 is TGTGCCAGCAGCGTAGGAGGGCGGGGGACACCCAATGAGCAGTTCTTC. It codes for CASSVGGRGTPNEQFF.

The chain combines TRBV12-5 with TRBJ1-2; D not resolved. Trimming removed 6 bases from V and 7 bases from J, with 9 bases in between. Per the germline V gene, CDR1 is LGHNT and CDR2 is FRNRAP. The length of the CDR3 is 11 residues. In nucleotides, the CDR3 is TGTGCTAGTGGGGGAGAACGTGGCTACACCTTC. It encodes CASGGERGYTF. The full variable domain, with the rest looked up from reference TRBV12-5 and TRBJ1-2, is DARVTQTPRHKVTEMGQEVTMRCQPILGHNTVFWYRQTMMQGLELLAYFRNRAPLDDSGMPKDRFSAEMPDATLATLKIQPSEPRDSAVYFCASGGERGYTFGSGTRLTVV.

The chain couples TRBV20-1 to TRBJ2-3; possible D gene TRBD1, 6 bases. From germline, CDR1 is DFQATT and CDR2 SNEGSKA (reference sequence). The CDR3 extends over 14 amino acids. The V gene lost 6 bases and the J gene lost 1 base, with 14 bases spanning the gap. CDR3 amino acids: CSASLDSRTDTQYF. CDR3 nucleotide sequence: TGCAGTGCCAGTTTGGACAGCCGCACAGATACGCAGTATTTT.

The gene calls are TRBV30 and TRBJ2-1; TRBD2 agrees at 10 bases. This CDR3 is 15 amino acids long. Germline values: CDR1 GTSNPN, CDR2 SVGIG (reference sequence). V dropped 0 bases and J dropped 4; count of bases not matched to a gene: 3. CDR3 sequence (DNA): TGTGCCTGGAGTGTACTGACTAGCGGGTACAATGAGCAGTTCTTC. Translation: CAWSVLTSGYNEQFF.

CDR3 nucleotide sequence: TGCGCCAGCAGCTTGGGAGAGACAGACGCTGGAAACACCATATATTTT. Translation gives CASSLGETDAGNTIYF. V is TRBV5-1 and J is TRBJ1-3; TRBD1 might be the D (5 bases). Germline CDR1 SGHRS, CDR2 YFSETQ. V dropped 0 bases and J dropped 2 bases, with 12 bases sitting between them. This CDR3 region has 16 residues.

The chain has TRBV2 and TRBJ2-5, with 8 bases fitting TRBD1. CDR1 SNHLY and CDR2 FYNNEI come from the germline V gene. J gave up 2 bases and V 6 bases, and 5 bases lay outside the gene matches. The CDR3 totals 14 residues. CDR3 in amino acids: CASSADRGQETQYF. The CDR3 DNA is TGTGCCAGCAGCGCTGACAGGGGTCAAGAGACCCAGTACTTC.

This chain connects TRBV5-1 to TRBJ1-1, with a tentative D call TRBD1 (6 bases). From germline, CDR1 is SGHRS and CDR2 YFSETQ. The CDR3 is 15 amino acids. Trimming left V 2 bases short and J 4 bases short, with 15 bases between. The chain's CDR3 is CASSFVGAPGTEAFF. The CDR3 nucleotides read TGCGCCAGCAGCTTCGTGGGGGCGCCGGGCACTGAAGCTTTCTTT.

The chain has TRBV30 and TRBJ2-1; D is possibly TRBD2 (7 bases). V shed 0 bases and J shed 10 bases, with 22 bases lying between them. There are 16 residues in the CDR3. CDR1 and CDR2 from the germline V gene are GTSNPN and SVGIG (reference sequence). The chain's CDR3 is CAWSVGAIFVGGEQFF. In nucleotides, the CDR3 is TGTGCCTGGAGTGTGGGGGCAATATTTGTGGGAGGGGAGCAGTTCTTC.

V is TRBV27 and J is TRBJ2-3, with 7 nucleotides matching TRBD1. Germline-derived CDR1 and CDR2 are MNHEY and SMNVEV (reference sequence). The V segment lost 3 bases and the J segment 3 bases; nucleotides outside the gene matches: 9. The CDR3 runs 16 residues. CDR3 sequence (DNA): TGTGCCAGCAGTTTCCGGACAGGACCTGGGACAGATACGCAGTATTTT. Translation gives CASSFRTGPGTDTQYF.

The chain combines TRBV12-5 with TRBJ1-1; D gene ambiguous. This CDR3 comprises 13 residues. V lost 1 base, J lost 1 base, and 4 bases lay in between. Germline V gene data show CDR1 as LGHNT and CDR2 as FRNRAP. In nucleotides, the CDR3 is TGTGCTAGTGGTTTGGGTCAGAACACTGAAGCTTTCTTT. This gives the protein CASGLGQNTEAFF.

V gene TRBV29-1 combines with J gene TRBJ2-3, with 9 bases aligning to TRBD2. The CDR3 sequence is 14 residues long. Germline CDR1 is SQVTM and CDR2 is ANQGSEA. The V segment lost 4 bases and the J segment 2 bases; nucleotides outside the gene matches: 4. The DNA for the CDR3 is TGCAGCGTTGGGCTAGCGGGGTTCACAGATACGCAGTATTTT. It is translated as CSVGLAGFTDTQYF.

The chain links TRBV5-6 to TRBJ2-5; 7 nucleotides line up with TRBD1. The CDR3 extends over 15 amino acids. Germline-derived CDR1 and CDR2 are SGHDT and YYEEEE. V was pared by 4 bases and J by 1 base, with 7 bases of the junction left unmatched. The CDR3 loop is CASSLRQGRQETQYF. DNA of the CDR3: TGTGCCAGCAGCCTCCGACAGGGTCGCCAAGAGACCCAGTACTTC.

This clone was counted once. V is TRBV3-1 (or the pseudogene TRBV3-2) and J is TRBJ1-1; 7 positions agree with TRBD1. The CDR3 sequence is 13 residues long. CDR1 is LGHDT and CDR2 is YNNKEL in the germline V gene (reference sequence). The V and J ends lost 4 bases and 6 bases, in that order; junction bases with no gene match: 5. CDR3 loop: CASSLQGSAEAFF. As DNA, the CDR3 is TGTGCCAGCAGCCTACAGGGGTCGGCTGAAGCTTTCTTT.

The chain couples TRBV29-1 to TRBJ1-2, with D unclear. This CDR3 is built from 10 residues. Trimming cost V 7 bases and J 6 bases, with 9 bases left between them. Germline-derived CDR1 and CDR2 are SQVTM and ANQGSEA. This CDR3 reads CSDSRHGYTF. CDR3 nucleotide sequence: TGCAGCGACTCGAGGCATGGCTACACCTTC.

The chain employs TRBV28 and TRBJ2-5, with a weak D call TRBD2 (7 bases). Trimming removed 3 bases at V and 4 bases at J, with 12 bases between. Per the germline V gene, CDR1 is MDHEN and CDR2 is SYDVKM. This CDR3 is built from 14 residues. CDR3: CASSLRGGGETQYF. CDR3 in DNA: TGTGCCAGCAGTTTGAGGGGGGGCGGAGAGACCCAGTACTTC.

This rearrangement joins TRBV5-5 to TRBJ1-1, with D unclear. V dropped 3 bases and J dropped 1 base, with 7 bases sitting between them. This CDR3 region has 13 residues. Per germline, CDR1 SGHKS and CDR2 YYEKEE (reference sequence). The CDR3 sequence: CASSSPGNTEAFF. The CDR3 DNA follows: TGTGCCAGCAGCTCCCCAGGGAACACTGAAGCTTTCTTT.

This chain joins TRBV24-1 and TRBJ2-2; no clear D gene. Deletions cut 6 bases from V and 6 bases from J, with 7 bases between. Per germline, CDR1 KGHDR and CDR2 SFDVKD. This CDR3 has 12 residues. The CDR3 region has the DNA TGTGCCACCAGTAAGAGGCCCGGGGAGCTGTTTTTT. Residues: CATSKRPGELFF.

The CDR3 DNA reads TGTGCCAGCAGCGTGGCGCCGGAGTATGGCTACACCTTC. This gives the protein CASSVAPEYGYTF. This rearrangement joins TRBV6-5 to TRBJ1-2; unclear D gene. Trimming removed 6 bases at V and 5 bases at J, with 13 bases between. Germline V gives CDR1 MNHEY, CDR2 SVGAGI. The CDR3 runs to 13 residues.

For the CDR3, the DNA is TGCGCCAGCAGCTTGTGGACAGGGACGGTTGCGACCCAGTACTTC. Encoded protein: CASSLWTGTVATQYF. The chain uses TRBV5-1 and TRBJ2-5; 8 bases map to TRBD1. The ends lost 1 base at V and 7 bases at J; junction bases unmatched: 9. CDR3 length: 15 amino acids. From germline, CDR1 is SGHRS and CDR2 YFSETQ.

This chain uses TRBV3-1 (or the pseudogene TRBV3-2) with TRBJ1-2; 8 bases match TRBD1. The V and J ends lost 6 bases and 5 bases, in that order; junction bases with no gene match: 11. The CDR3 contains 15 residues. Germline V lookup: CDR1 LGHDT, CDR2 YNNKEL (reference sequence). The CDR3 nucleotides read TGTGCCAGCAGGGCAGGGGGCCTCTACGGATATGGCTACACCTTC. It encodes CASRAGGLYGYGYTF.

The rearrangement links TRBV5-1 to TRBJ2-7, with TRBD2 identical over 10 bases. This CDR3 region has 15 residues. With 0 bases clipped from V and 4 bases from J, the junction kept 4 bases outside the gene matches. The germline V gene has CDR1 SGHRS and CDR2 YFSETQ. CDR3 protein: CASSLGLAGVYEQYV. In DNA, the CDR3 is TGCGCCAGCAGCTTGGGGCTAGCGGGAGTGTACGAGCAGTACGTC.

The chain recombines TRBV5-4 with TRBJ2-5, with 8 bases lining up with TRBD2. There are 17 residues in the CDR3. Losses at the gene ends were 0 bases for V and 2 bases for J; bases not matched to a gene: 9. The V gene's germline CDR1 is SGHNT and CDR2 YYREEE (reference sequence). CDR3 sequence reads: CASSLVGSGARQETQYF. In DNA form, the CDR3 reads TGTGCCAGCAGCTTGGTTGGTAGCGGGGCCCGGCAAGAGACCCAGTACTTC.

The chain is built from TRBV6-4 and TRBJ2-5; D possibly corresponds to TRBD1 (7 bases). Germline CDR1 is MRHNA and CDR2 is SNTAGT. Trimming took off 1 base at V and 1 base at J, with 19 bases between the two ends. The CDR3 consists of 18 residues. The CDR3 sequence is CASSDCKNARDSQETQYF. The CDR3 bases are TGTGCCAGCAGTGACTGTAAGAACGCGCGGGACAGCCAAGAGACCCAGTACTTC.

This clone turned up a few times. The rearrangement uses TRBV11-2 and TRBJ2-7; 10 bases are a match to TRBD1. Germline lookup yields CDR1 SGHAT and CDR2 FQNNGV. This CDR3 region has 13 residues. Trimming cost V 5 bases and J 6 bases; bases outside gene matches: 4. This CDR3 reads CASSIGQGGEQYV. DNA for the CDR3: TGTGCCAGCAGCATAGGACAGGGGGGCGAGCAGTACGTC.

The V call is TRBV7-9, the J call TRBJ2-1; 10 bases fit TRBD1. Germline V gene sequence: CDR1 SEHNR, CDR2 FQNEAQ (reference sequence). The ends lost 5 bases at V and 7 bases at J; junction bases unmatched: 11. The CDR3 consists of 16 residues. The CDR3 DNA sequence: TGTGCCAGCAGCCTCAGACAGGGGGCGGATCGGAATGAGCAGTTCTTC. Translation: CASSLRQGADRNEQFF.